Listed below are T cell receptor beta chains from one sample, sequenced in a study of T cell responses to AZD1222 COVID-19 vaccine. TCRdb's copy holds only in-frame clones and misses some; the assay was immunoSEQ multiplex PCR. Of about 110,000 clones detected, approximately 89% appear once; the ten largest clones hold around 4%. Here the sequenced sample was peripheral blood, taken 28 days after the second AZD1222 dose. These receptors were taken from an adult who received the AZD1222 COVID-19 vaccine. Each CDR3 is given with its conserved first and last residue. The order of the fields is clone size, D gene, J gene, V gene, CDR3 protein, CDR3 DNA. D genes are given only for firm matches. Expanded clones are given a class, and other clones once, few, many or no size at all.

clone size: once; D gene: .; J gene: TRBJ1-4; V gene: TRBV9; CDR3 protein: CASSSTYSGEGGGEKLFF; CDR3 DNA: TGTGCCAGCAGCTCTACGTATTCCGGGGAAGGGGGAGGTGAAAAACTGTTTTTT
clone size: .; D gene: TRBD1; J gene: TRBJ1-6; V gene: TRBV18; CDR3 protein: CASSPSTGNDSPLHF; CDR3 DNA: TGTGCCAGCTCACCCTCGACAGGGAATGATTCACCCCTCCACTTT
clone size: .; D gene: TRBD1; J gene: TRBJ1-4; V gene: TRBV7-8; CDR3 protein: CASSPRDRAEKLFF; CDR3 DNA: TGTGCCAGCAGCCCCCGGGACAGGGCTGAAAAACTGTTTTTT
clone size: .; D gene: .; J gene: TRBJ1-1; V gene: TRBV29-1; CDR3 protein: CSVASADRNTEAFF; CDR3 DNA: TGCAGCGTCGCCTCTGCGGACAGGAACACTGAAGCTTTCTTT
clone size: .; D gene: .; J gene: TRBJ1-4; V gene: TRBV27; CDR3 protein: CASSRVGSNEKLFF; CDR3 DNA: TGTGCCAGCAGTCGGGTAGGGTCTAATGAAAAACTGTTTTTT
clone size: .; D gene: .; J gene: TRBJ2-7; V gene: TRBV24-1; CDR3 protein: CATSDPRQSTYEQYF; CDR3 DNA: TGTGCCACCAGTGATCCCCGACAGTCGACCTACGAGCAGTACTTC
clone size: .; D gene: .; J gene: TRBJ1-4; V gene: TRBV5-1; CDR3 protein: CASSNGVFKSNEKLFF; CDR3 DNA: TGCGCCAGCAGCAATGGGGTCTTCAAATCTAATGAAAAACTGTTTTTT
clone size: .; D gene: .; J gene: TRBJ2-1; V gene: TRBV7-7; CDR3 protein: CASSLMGPDEQFF; CDR3 DNA: TGTGCCAGCAGCTTGATGGGTCCCGATGAGCAGTTCTTC
clone size: .; D gene: .; J gene: TRBJ2-6; V gene: TRBV18; CDR3 protein: CASSPPVITSGANVLTF; CDR3 DNA: TGTGCCAGCTCACCACCTGTCATTACTTCTGGGGCCAACGTCCTGACTTTC
clone size: medium-sized; D gene: .; J gene: TRBJ1-4; V gene: TRBV2; CDR3 protein: CASSDAAENEKLFF; CDR3 DNA: TGTGCCAGCAGTGACGCCGCGGAGAATGAAAAACTGTTTTTT
clone size: .; D gene: .; J gene: TRBJ1-5; V gene: TRBV7-2; CDR3 protein: CASKKGQGGNQPQHF; CDR3 DNA: TGTGCCAGCAAAAAGGGGCAGGGTGGCAATCAGCCCCAGCATTTT
clone size: .; D gene: .; J gene: TRBJ2-2; V gene: TRBV4-2; CDR3 protein: CASSKGQIGELFF; CDR3 DNA: TGTGCCAGCAGCAAGGGACAAATCGGGGAGCTGTTTTTT
clone size: .; D gene: .; J gene: TRBJ1-1; V gene: TRBV19; CDR3 protein: CASLLNTEAFF; CDR3 DNA: TGTGCCAGTTTGCTGAACACTGAAGCTTTCTTT
clone size: .; D gene: .; J gene: TRBJ1-2; V gene: TRBV6-2/TRBV6-3; CDR3 protein: CASSSVGRSVGYTF; CDR3 DNA: TGTGCCAGCAGTTCGGTGGGGAGGTCGGTCGGCTACACCTTC
clone size: .; D gene: .; J gene: TRBJ2-7; V gene: TRBV18; CDR3 protein: CASSPPPRGNSYEQYF; CDR3 DNA: TGTGCCAGCTCACCACCACCCAGGGGAAACTCCTACGAGCAGTACTTC
clone size: few; D gene: TRBD2; J gene: TRBJ2-2; V gene: TRBV5-4; CDR3 protein: CASSLALGTRTGELFF; CDR3 DNA: TGTGCCAGCAGCTTGGCTTTAGGGACTAGGACCGGGGAGCTGTTTTTT
clone size: .; D gene: TRBD2; J gene: TRBJ2-1; V gene: TRBV2; CDR3 protein: CASSLAAYNEQFF; CDR3 DNA: TGTGCCAGTTCACTAGCGGCCTACAATGAGCAGTTCTTC
clone size: .; D gene: .; J gene: TRBJ2-7; V gene: TRBV6-5; CDR3 protein: CASSPPRHPFEQYF; CDR3 DNA: TGTGCCAGCAGTCCCCCGCGACATCCATTCGAGCAGTACTTC
clone size: .; D gene: .; J gene: TRBJ1-1; V gene: TRBV14; CDR3 protein: CASSPRLGAGTEAFF; CDR3 DNA: TGTGCCAGCAGCCCTCGACTGGGGGCGGGCACTGAAGCTTTCTTT
clone size: .; D gene: TRBD2; J gene: TRBJ2-7; V gene: TRBV19; CDR3 protein: CATRPGLAGEGSYEQYF; CDR3 DNA: TGTGCCACCCGCCCGGGACTAGCGGGAGAGGGCTCCTACGAGCAGTACTTC
clone size: .; D gene: .; J gene: TRBJ2-1; V gene: TRBV5-3; CDR3 protein: CARSLGTHTYPINEQFF; CDR3 DNA: TGTGCCAGAAGCTTGGGGACACATACTTATCCGATCAATGAGCAGTTCTTC
clone size: once; D gene: TRBD2; J gene: TRBJ2-1; V gene: TRBV7-9; CDR3 protein: CASSFRLTSGLEQFF; CDR3 DNA: TGTGCCAGCAGCTTCCGCTTGACTAGCGGACTTGAGCAGTTCTTC
clone size: .; D gene: .; J gene: TRBJ1-5; V gene: TRBV6-5; CDR3 protein: CASSYPNNQPQHF; CDR3 DNA: TGTGCCAGCAGTTACCCGAACAATCAGCCCCAGCATTTT
clone size: few; D gene: .; J gene: TRBJ1-1; V gene: TRBV7-3; CDR3 protein: CASRDSSNTEAFF; CDR3 DNA: TGTGCCAGCAGGGACAGTTCCAACACTGAAGCTTTCTTT
clone size: once; D gene: .; J gene: TRBJ1-1; V gene: TRBV12-3/TRBV12-4; CDR3 protein: CASSRDILTEAFF; CDR3 DNA: TGTGCCAGCAGCCGGGACATCCTCACGGAAGCTTTCTTT
clone size: once; D gene: TRBD2; J gene: TRBJ2-2; V gene: TRBV2; CDR3 protein: CASRTSSGELFF; CDR3 DNA: TGTGCCAGCAGGACTAGCTCCGGGGAGCTGTTTTTT
clone size: .; D gene: .; J gene: TRBJ2-7; V gene: TRBV21-1; CDR3 protein: CASSKRGSIETYEQYF; CDR3 DNA: TGTGCCAGCAGCAAACGTGGGTCTATCGAAACCTACGAGCAGTACTTC
clone size: .; D gene: .; J gene: TRBJ2-7; V gene: TRBV18; CDR3 protein: CASSPGLNSYEQYF; CDR3 DNA: TGTGCCAGCTCGCCTGGACTGAACTCCTACGAGCAGTACTTC
clone size: .; D gene: TRBD1; J gene: TRBJ2-5; V gene: TRBV23-1; CDR3 protein: CATDQRLRQGRKTQYF; CDR3 DNA: TGCGCCACCGACCAAAGACTCCGACAGGGCAGAAAGACCCAGTACTTC
clone size: .; D gene: TRBD2; J gene: TRBJ2-1; V gene: TRBV4-3; CDR3 protein: CASSQDWSGRVRYNEQFF; CDR3 DNA: TGCGCCAGCAGCCAAGATTGGAGCGGGAGGGTCCGCTACAATGAGCAGTTCTTC
clone size: .; D gene: TRBD1; J gene: TRBJ2-5; V gene: TRBV4-1; CDR3 protein: CASSQFQGAGETQYF; CDR3 DNA: TGCGCCAGCAGCCAATTTCAGGGGGCAGGGGAGACCCAGTACTTC
clone size: few; D gene: TRBD1; J gene: TRBJ2-7; V gene: TRBV20-1; CDR3 protein: CSASSGQGYYEQYF; CDR3 DNA: TGCAGTGCTAGTTCCGGACAGGGATACTACGAGCAGTACTTC
clone size: few; D gene: TRBD1; J gene: TRBJ1-2; V gene: TRBV3-1/TRBV3-2; CDR3 protein: CASSPPTGQGIWGYTF; CDR3 DNA: TGTGCCAGCAGCCCGCCGACGGGACAGGGGATTTGGGGCTACACCTTC
clone size: .; D gene: .; J gene: TRBJ2-1; V gene: TRBV7-3; CDR3 protein: CASSSGPNNEQFF; CDR3 DNA: TGTGCCAGCAGCTCGGGACCGAACAATGAGCAGTTCTTC
clone size: .; D gene: .; J gene: TRBJ2-1; V gene: TRBV6-5; CDR3 protein: CASSSVTESSYNEQFF; CDR3 DNA: TGTGCCAGCAGTTCCGTCACGGAGAGCTCCTACAATGAGCAGTTCTTC
clone size: .; D gene: .; J gene: TRBJ1-4; V gene: TRBV11-2; CDR3 protein: CASSSNRVVNEKLFF; CDR3 DNA: TGTGCCAGCAGCTCGAACAGGGTGGTAAATGAAAAACTGTTTTTT
clone size: .; D gene: .; J gene: TRBJ1-2; V gene: TRBV19; CDR3 protein: CASTAASVGRHGYTF; CDR3 DNA: TGTGCCAGTACCGCCGCGAGTGTAGGGAGGCATGGCTACACCTTC
clone size: .; D gene: .; J gene: TRBJ1-3; V gene: TRBV13; CDR3 protein: CASSLGDTIYF; CDR3 DNA: TGTGCCAGCAGCTTAGGAGACACCATATATTTT
clone size: .; D gene: .; J gene: TRBJ1-5; V gene: TRBV4-2; CDR3 protein: CASSQESDVNQPQHF; CDR3 DNA: TGTGCCAGCAGCCAAGAATCGGATGTCAATCAGCCCCAGCATTTT
clone size: .; D gene: .; J gene: TRBJ2-6; V gene: TRBV4-1; CDR3 protein: CASTLGQGTAGANVLTF; CDR3 DNA: TGCGCCAGCACCCTCGGTCAGGGGACGGCTGGGGCCAACGTCCTGACTTTC
clone size: .; D gene: TRBD2; J gene: TRBJ2-3; V gene: TRBV4-2; CDR3 protein: CASSQGTSGGAPPDTQYF; CDR3 DNA: TGTGCCAGCAGCCAAGGGACTAGCGGGGGGGCCCCCCCAGATACGCAGTATTTT
clone size: .; D gene: .; J gene: TRBJ2-1; V gene: TRBV2; CDR3 protein: CASSEAYWGEQFF; CDR3 DNA: TGTGCCAGCAGTGAAGCGTACTGGGGTGAGCAGTTCTTC
clone size: once; D gene: .; J gene: TRBJ1-4; V gene: TRBV6-5; CDR3 protein: CASRHGRLENEKLFF; CDR3 DNA: TGTGCCAGCAGACACGGCCGCTTGGAGAATGAAAAACTGTTTTTT
clone size: .; D gene: TRBD1; J gene: TRBJ1-1; V gene: TRBV11-2; CDR3 protein: CASSSWTGAQDTEAFF; CDR3 DNA: TGTGCCAGCAGCTCCTGGACAGGGGCGCAAGACACTGAAGCTTTCTTT
clone size: once; D gene: .; J gene: TRBJ2-4; V gene: TRBV19; CDR3 protein: CASKNDQGENIQYF; CDR3 DNA: TGTGCCAGTAAGAATGACCAGGGCGAAAACATTCAGTACTTC
clone size: .; D gene: .; J gene: TRBJ2-5; V gene: TRBV9; CDR3 protein: CASSVQGGKETQYF; CDR3 DNA: TGTGCCAGCAGCGTACAGGGGGGGAAAGAGACCCAGTACTTC
clone size: few; D gene: .; J gene: TRBJ1-1; V gene: TRBV6-4; CDR3 protein: CASSDTGENTEAFF; CDR3 DNA: TGTGCCAGCAGTGACACAGGCGAGAACACTGAAGCTTTCTTT
clone size: .; D gene: .; J gene: TRBJ2-1; V gene: TRBV6-2/TRBV6-3; CDR3 protein: CASSARGEQFF; CDR3 DNA: TGTGCCAGCAGTGCCCGGGGTGAGCAGTTCTTC
clone size: .; D gene: .; J gene: TRBJ1-1; V gene: TRBV2; CDR3 protein: CASREDTANTEAFF; CDR3 DNA: TGTGCCAGCAGGGAGGACACCGCGAACACTGAAGCTTTCTTT
clone size: few; D gene: .; J gene: TRBJ2-7; V gene: TRBV27; CDR3 protein: CASSLIGFEQYF; CDR3 DNA: TGTGCCAGCAGTTTAATAGGGTTCGAGCAGTACTTC
clone size: few; D gene: .; J gene: TRBJ2-5; V gene: TRBV28; CDR3 protein: CASSLKRLQETQYF; CDR3 DNA: TGTGCCAGCAGTTTAAAGCGGTTACAAGAGACCCAGTACTTC
clone size: .; D gene: .; J gene: TRBJ2-1; V gene: TRBV4-1; CDR3 protein: CASSQNLAVNEQFF; CDR3 DNA: TGCGCCAGCAGCCAAAATCTAGCAGTCAATGAGCAGTTCTTC
clone size: .; D gene: TRBD2; J gene: TRBJ2-5; V gene: TRBV29-1; CDR3 protein: CSGSSGGYQETQYF; CDR3 DNA: TGCAGCGGATCGAGCGGGGGGTACCAAGAGACCCAGTACTTC
clone size: few; D gene: TRBD2; J gene: TRBJ2-1; V gene: TRBV6-4; CDR3 protein: CASSARLAGGNEQFF; CDR3 DNA: TGTGCCAGCAGTGCCAGACTAGCGGGAGGTAATGAGCAGTTCTTC
clone size: .; D gene: TRBD1; J gene: TRBJ1-1; V gene: TRBV28; CDR3 protein: CASRDRTGRNTEAFF; CDR3 DNA: TGTGCCAGCAGGGACCGGACAGGCCGGAACACTGAAGCTTTCTTT
clone size: .; D gene: .; J gene: TRBJ2-7; V gene: TRBV12-3/TRBV12-4; CDR3 protein: CASTTVPYEQYF; CDR3 DNA: TGTGCCAGCACGACTGTCCCCTACGAGCAGTACTTC
clone size: .; D gene: TRBD2; J gene: TRBJ2-3; V gene: TRBV7-2; CDR3 protein: CASSPPPGGADTQYF; CDR3 DNA: TGTGCCAGCAGCCCGCCCCCGGGGGGAGCAGATACGCAGTATTTT
clone size: .; D gene: .; J gene: TRBJ2-1; V gene: TRBV11-3; CDR3 protein: CASSSETGYNEQFF; CDR3 DNA: TGTGCCAGCAGCTCCGAAACGGGTTACAATGAGCAGTTCTTC